Each of the 5 T cell receptor beta chains below was sequenced from the same sample in a study of OX40 agonist ivuxolimab in advanced cancers. Sequencing was performed with immunoSEQ multiplex PCR; in TCRdb, only in-frame clones are kept and a portion is missing. The sample shows tens of thousands of clones, roughly 94% of them seen only once. The input for sequencing was CD4+ or CD8+ T cells sorted from blood, taken in a trial of the OX40 agonist ivuxolimab. These receptors were obtained from an adult with an advanced solid tumor such as melanoma, head and neck, liver or kidney cancer.

The chain couples TRBV28 to TRBJ1-1; no definite D call. Trimming pared 1 base from V and 1 base from J, leaving 10 bases between. The CDR3 runs to 15 residues. Germline assignment: CDR1 MDHEN and CDR2 SYDVKM. The CDR3 spells CASSLFGSSNTEAFF. CDR3 in DNA: TGTGCCAGCAGTTTATTCGGCAGCTCGAACACTGAAGCTTTCTTT.

V gene TRBV5-8 combines with J gene TRBJ2-7; D possibly corresponds to TRBD2 (6 bases). Germline V gives CDR1 SGHTS, CDR2 YDEGEE. The CDR3 spans 14 residues. Trimming cost V 3 bases and J 0 bases, with 10 bases left between them. The CDR3 loop is CASSSGTASYEQYF. In DNA, the CDR3 is TGTGCCAGCAGCTCGGGGACTGCCTCCTACGAGCAGTACTTC.

The chain is built from TRBV19 and TRBJ2-1, with 9 bases lining up with TRBD1. Trimming took 4 bases from V and 3 from J; bases not matched to a gene: 10. The CDR3 is made up of 17 amino acids. Germline CDR1 LNHDA, CDR2 SQIVND (reference sequence). The DNA for the CDR3 is TGTGCCAGTAGTAACCCCTCGACAGGGGGGCTCTACAATGAGCAGTTCTTC. Its translation is CASSNPSTGGLYNEQFF.

CDR3 region: CASSQEGPSAPANEQFF. In DNA form, the CDR3 reads TGTGCCAGCAGCCAAGAGGGCCCCAGCGCCCCGGCTAATGAGCAGTTCTTC. V and J are TRBV4-2 and TRBJ2-1; D is undetermined. V gave up 0 bases and J gave up 7 bases, with 19 bases separating them. The CDR3 loop spans 17 amino acids. Looked up from germline, CDR1 is LGHNA and CDR2 is YNFKEQ.

The chain combines TRBV10-3 with TRBJ1-1, with D maybe TRBD1 (6 bases). V shed 0 bases and J shed 8 bases, with 10 bases lying between them. Per the germline V gene, CDR1 is ENHRY and CDR2 is SYGVKD. CDR3 length: 13 amino acids. In nucleotides, the CDR3 is TGTGCCATCAGTGAGTCGGGGGGCAAGGAAGCTTTCTTT. This encodes CAISESGGKEAFF.